Presented here are 26 T cell receptor beta chains from one specimen sequenced in a study of lymphopenia after photon versus proton radiotherapy. Profiled with immunoSEQ multiplex PCR; TCRdb holds only in-frame clones, not every one. The sample consists of 20,000 or so clones, roughly 81% of them appearing once. Material: peripheral blood, obtained from a patient treated with photon-based radiotherapy. All receptors derive from a woman between 45 and 65 years old with pancreatic cancer.

On this clone: Other DNA variants within this sample encode the same CDR3. The chain couples TRBV13 to TRBJ2-2, with D perhaps assigned TRBD1 or TRBD2 (6 bases each). This CDR3 spans 17 amino acids. Germline loops: CDR1 PRHDT, CDR2 FYEKMQ (reference sequence). Deletions cut 1 base from V and 3 bases from J, with 15 bases between. Here the CDR3 reads CASSLEGDGSDTGELFF. CDR3 in DNA: TGTGCCAGCAGCTTAGAGGGGGACGGGAGCGACACCGGGGAGCTGTTTTTT.

Details on this clone: The identical CDR3 is also encoded by other nucleotide sequences in the sample. This chain joins TRBV19 and TRBJ2-3; 13 bases fit TRBD2. This CDR3 region has 15 residues. CDR1 LNHDA and CDR2 SQIVND come from the germline V gene (reference sequence). V shed 5 bases and J 5 bases; nucleotides not matched to a gene: 4. CDR3 in DNA: TGTGCCAGTAGTGGGGGACTAGCGGGAAGAGATACGCAGTATTTT. Protein sequence: CASSGGLAGRDTQYF.

The rearrangement uses TRBV10-3 and TRBJ2-7; the match to TRBD2 covers 11 bases. Germline CDR1 reads ENHRY; CDR2 reads SYGVKD. J gave up 5 bases and V 3 bases, and 6 bases lay outside the gene matches. The CDR3 consists of 15 residues. CDR3: CAISERTSGSHEQYF. CDR3 sequence (DNA): TGTGCCATCAGTGAAAGAACTAGCGGGAGCCACGAGCAGTACTTC.

This clone was observed once. The chain uses TRBV15 and TRBJ1-1; D is unclear. Germline assignment: CDR1 LNHNV and CDR2 YYDKDF (reference sequence). Trimming took 1 base from V and 3 from J, leaving 18 bases between them. The CDR3 sequence is 17 residues long. CDR3 in DNA: TGTGCCACCAGCAGAGCCCGCTTGTTGAGCGTAGACACTGAAGCTTTCTTT. Protein: CATSRARLLSVDTEAFF.

This sequence joins TRBV29-1 and TRBJ2-3; possible D gene TRBD1, 5 bases. V lost 7 bases to trimming and J lost 2 bases, with 13 bases between them. The germline V gene encodes CDR1 SQVTM and CDR2 ANQGSEA. This CDR3 spans 13 amino acids. The DNA for the CDR3 is TGCAGCGCCGAAGGGGTGAACACAGATACGCAGTATTTT. Protein sequence: CSAEGVNTDTQYF.

The chain links TRBV7-2 to TRBJ2-1; 9 bases are shared with TRBD2. This CDR3 contains 14 residues. Trimming took 5 bases from V and 10 from J; bases not matched to a gene: 9. The germline gives CDR1 SGHTA, CDR2 FQGNSA. The CDR3 spells CASSVSGSAMEQFF. CDR3 DNA sequence: TGTGCCAGCAGCGTTAGCGGGAGCGCGATGGAGCAGTTCTTC.

The rearrangement uses TRBV5-4 and TRBJ2-1, with 8 bases lining up with TRBD2. The germline V gene has CDR1 SGHNT and CDR2 YYREEE (reference sequence). The junction had 11 bases not matched to a gene; V was cut back by 4 bases and J by 8 bases. The CDR3 covers 15 residues. CDR3 amino acids: CASSASGLGDYEQFF. Written as DNA, the CDR3 is TGTGCCAGCAGCGCTAGCGGGCTAGGGGATTATGAGCAGTTCTTC.

CDR3 residues: CACGTSGYNTGELFF. The CDR3 coding sequence is TGTGCCTGTGGGACTAGCGGATATAACACCGGGGAGCTGTTTTTT. The chain couples TRBV6-1 to TRBJ2-2, with 11 bases lining up with TRBD2. The CDR3 consists of 15 residues. The germline V gene has CDR1 MNHNS and CDR2 SASEGT. The trim removed 11 bases at V and 2 bases at J, leaving 7 bases unmatched.

The chain has TRBV27 and TRBJ2-1; D might be TRBD1 (6 bases). In germline, CDR1 is MNHEY, CDR2 SMNVEV (reference sequence). V lost 4 bases and J 4 bases, leaving 17 bases between the germline ends. The CDR3 is 16 residues long. CDR3 sequence: CASSYEGQRDYNEQFF. CDR3 in DNA: TGTGCCAGCAGTTATGAAGGACAGAGAGATTACAATGAGCAGTTCTTC.

This chain connects TRBV14 to TRBJ1-1; D remains ambiguous. CDR1 and CDR2 (germline): SGHDN, FVKESK. V lost 0 bases and J 7 bases, leaving 12 bases between the germline ends. The CDR3 sequence is 14 residues long. The CDR3 loop reads CASSQEGVFGEAFF. As DNA, the CDR3 is TGTGCCAGCAGCCAAGAGGGCGTGTTTGGTGAAGCTTTCTTT.

The chain recombines TRBV5-5 with TRBJ2-3; D ambiguous. This CDR3 is 15 amino acids long. Trimming took 7 bases from V and 2 from J, leaving 17 bases between them. The germline CDR1 and CDR2 sequences are SGHKS and YYEKEE (reference sequence). CDR3 in amino acids: CASGLAGSPTDTQYF. CDR3 coding DNA: TGTGCCAGCGGTTTAGCTGGGTCGCCCACAGATACGCAGTATTTT.

The CDR3 bases are TGTGCCAGCAGCTTAGCGCTGGGAATGGGCACAGATACGCAGTATTTT. Residues: CASSLALGMGTDTQYF. The J gene is TRBJ2-3, the V gene TRBV7-9; D ambiguous. Germline V gene lookup returns CDR1 SEHNR and CDR2 FQNEAQ (reference sequence). The V and J ends lost 0 bases and 1 base respectively, with 11 bases between them. CDR3 size: 16 residues.

This chain links TRBV28 with TRBJ1-5; 8 positions match TRBD1. This CDR3 has 15 amino acids. Germline V gene data show CDR1 as MDHEN and CDR2 as SYDVKM. Unmatched junction bases numbered 6, after V lost 2 bases and J lost 6 bases. Here the CDR3 reads CASSLAGGRGQPQHF. The CDR3 DNA reads TGTGCCAGCAGTTTAGCAGGGGGCCGGGGTCAGCCCCAGCATTTT.

CDR3 nucleotides: TGTGCCAGCAGTGAATTCTCCGTGCAGGGTGACACTGAAGCTTTCTTT. Its translation is CASSEFSVQGDTEAFF. The rearrangement links TRBV2 to TRBJ1-1; perhaps TRBD1 as D (5 bases). The CDR3 totals 16 residues. V was clipped by 2 bases and J by 3 bases, with 16 bases between them. Germline CDR1 SNHLY, CDR2 FYNNEI.

This chain joins TRBV6-6 and TRBJ2-5, with a tentative D call TRBD2 (6 bases). Between the trimmed V and J ends, which lost 10 bases and 4 bases, there was a span of 16 bases. Germline CDR1 reads MNHNY; CDR2 reads SVGAGI (reference sequence). The CDR3 has 13 amino acids. The CDR3 protein is CAIKSEGGETQYF. In DNA form, the CDR3 reads TGTGCCATTAAGAGCGAGGGAGGAGAGACCCAGTACTTC.

This rearrangement joins TRBV5-1 to TRBJ2-3, with D hard to call. The CDR3 extends over 15 amino acids. Trimming took off 5 bases at V and 4 bases at J, with 17 bases between the two ends. Germline-derived CDR1 and CDR2 are SGHRS and YFSETQ. The CDR3 protein is CASSKDQPGPDTQYF. In DNA, the CDR3 is TGCGCCAGCAGTAAGGACCAGCCGGGCCCAGATACGCAGTATTTT.

This rearrangement joins TRBV7-2 to TRBJ2-2, with 9 bases aligning to TRBD2. J lost 6 bases, V lost 1 base, and 0 bases had no gene match. CDR1 is SGHTA and CDR2 is FQGNSA in the germline V gene. The CDR3 is 14 amino acids. CDR3 coding DNA: TGTGCCAGCAGCTTAGGACTAGCGGCCGGGGAGCTGTTTTTT. It codes for CASSLGLAAGELFF.

The V call is TRBV19, the J call TRBJ1-5; 8 bases map to TRBD1. Trimming removed 7 bases from V and 1 base from J; junction bases left unmatched: 9. The CDR3 spans 16 residues. Germline V CDR1 and CDR2: LNHDA, SQIVND (reference sequence). The CDR3 DNA sequence: TGTGCCAGTAAAGCCGACAGGGGCGGGAGCAATCAGCCCCAGCATTTT. Translated: CASKADRGGSNQPQHF.

The chain carries TRBV10-3 and TRBJ2-7; no clear D gene. The CDR3 covers 13 residues. Trimming removed 6 bases from V and 6 bases from J, with 15 bases in between. From germline, CDR1 is ENHRY and CDR2 SYGVKD. The CDR3 here is CAISATEAGEQYF. The DNA for the CDR3 is TGTGCCATCAGCGCCACAGAGGCCGGCGAGCAGTACTTC.

The chain employs TRBV28 and TRBJ2-7; D gene unclear. The CDR3 covers 14 residues. CDR1 and CDR2 (germline): MDHEN, SYDVKM. Trimming removed 4 bases at V and 4 bases at J, with 14 bases between. CDR3 region: CASSSPDGKYEQYF. The CDR3, as DNA: TGTGCCAGCAGTTCCCCCGATGGAAAGTACGAGCAGTACTTC.

The CDR3: CASSYYSKSEAFF. CDR3 coding DNA: TGTGCCAGCAGTTATTACAGTAAGTCGGAAGCTTTCTTT. The rearrangement links TRBV6-5 to TRBJ1-1, with D unresolved. This CDR3 region has 13 residues. Germline V CDR1 and CDR2: MNHEY, SVGAGI. V was clipped by 3 bases and J by 8 bases, with 13 bases between them.

The V and J genes are TRBV7-3 and TRBJ2-1; 7 bases are shared with TRBD2. Germline V gene data show CDR1 as SGHTA and CDR2 as FQGTGA. V lost 5 bases, J lost 6 bases, and 7 bases stayed unmatched. CDR3 length: 14 residues. The CDR3 bases are TGTGCCAGCAGCCCGAGACTAGCTGGCAATGAGCAGTTCTTC. Amino acid sequence: CASSPRLAGNEQFF.

The V gene is TRBV19, the J gene TRBJ1-2; possibly TRBD1 for D (6 bases). Between the trimmed V and J ends, which lost 7 bases and 2 bases, there was a span of 14 bases. Germline values: CDR1 LNHDA, CDR2 SQIVND (reference sequence). The CDR3 spans 14 residues. The DNA of the CDR3 is TGTGCCAGTATTCAAGGGGGAGGCAACTATGGCTACACCTTC. This sequence encodes CASIQGGGNYGYTF. The whole variable domain, filled in from reference TRBV19 and TRBJ1-2, reads DGGITQSPKYLFRKEGQNVTLSCEQNLNHDAMYWYRQDPGQGLRLIYYSQIVNDFQKGDIAEGYSVSREKKESFPLTVTSAQKNPTAFYLCASIQGGGNYGYTFGSGTRLTVV.

The genes are TRBV13 and TRBJ2-4, with D unclear. V lost 6 bases and J lost 0, with 21 bases in between. This CDR3 is 18 amino acids long. The germline gives CDR1 PRHDT, CDR2 FYEKMQ (reference sequence). The CDR3: CASRIISGSDQAKNIQYF. DNA for the CDR3: TGTGCCAGCAGGATTATATCCGGGTCCGATCAAGCCAAAAACATTCAGTACTTC.

Details on this clone: The same CDR3 is also encoded by other DNA sequences in this sample. The chain uses TRBV7-6 and TRBJ2-7, with a possible D match to TRBD1 (6 bases). This CDR3 contains 15 residues. The V end lost 1 base, the J end lost 0 bases, and 10 bases lay between the germline ends. The V gene's germline CDR1 is SGHVS and CDR2 FNYEAQ. DNA for the CDR3: TGTGCCAGCAGCTTAGAAACAGGGAGCTCCTACGAGCAGTACTTC. Encoded protein: CASSLETGSSYEQYF.

V and J are TRBV10-3 and TRBJ1-3; 7 nucleotides match TRBD1. The V and J ends lost 0 bases and 2 bases, in that order; junction bases with no gene match: 4. This CDR3 has 16 amino acids. CDR1 is ENHRY and CDR2 is SYGVKD in the germline V gene. The CDR3 loop reads CAISESRGRTGNTIYF. In DNA, the CDR3 is TGTGCCATCAGTGAGTCGAGGGGGCGGACTGGAAACACCATATATTTT.